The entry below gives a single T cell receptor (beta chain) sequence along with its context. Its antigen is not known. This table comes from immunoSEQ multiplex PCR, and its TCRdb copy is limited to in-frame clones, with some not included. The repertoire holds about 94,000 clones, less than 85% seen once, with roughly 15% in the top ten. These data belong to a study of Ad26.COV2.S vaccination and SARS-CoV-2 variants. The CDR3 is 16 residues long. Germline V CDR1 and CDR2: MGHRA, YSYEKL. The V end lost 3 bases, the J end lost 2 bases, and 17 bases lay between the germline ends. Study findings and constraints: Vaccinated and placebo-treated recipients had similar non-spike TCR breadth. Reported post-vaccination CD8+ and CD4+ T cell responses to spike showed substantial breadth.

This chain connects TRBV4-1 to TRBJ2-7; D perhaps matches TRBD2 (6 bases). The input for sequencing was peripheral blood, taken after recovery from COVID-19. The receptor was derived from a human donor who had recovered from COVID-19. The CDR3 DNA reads TGCGCCAGCAGCCAGGGACTCGGGACGAAGACCTACGAGCAGTACTTC. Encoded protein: CASSQGLGTKTYEQYF.